These 26 T cell receptor beta chains were all obtained from the same sample, sequenced in a study of T cell responses to AZD1222 COVID-19 vaccine. Clones were sequenced by immunoSEQ multiplex PCR, and TCRdb holds only the in-frame ones, with some missing. The profile covers over 60,000 clones, with about nine tenths appearing a single time and 20% to 30% taken by the ten largest. The sequencing used peripheral blood, collected on day 0 of AZD1222 vaccination. The origin of the receptors is an adult in good health.

The CDR3 spells CASSLVALGRMAYGYTF. In DNA form, the CDR3 reads TGTGCCAGCAGCTTAGTCGCCCTGGGGCGGATGGCCTATGGCTACACCTTC. The chain joins TRBV7-9 to TRBJ1-2; a weak D match, TRBD1 (5 bases). The V gene's germline CDR1 is SEHNR and CDR2 FQNEAQ (reference sequence). The CDR3 contains 17 residues. The V end was cut by 1 base, the J end by 4 bases, with 19 bases between.

Comment on this clone: Relative to the germline gene, one junction end is altered; a read error may explain this. At the DNA level, this CDR3 is encoded by other sequences in the same sample as well. V usage is TRBV6-1 and J usage is TRBJ1-4; weak D call: TRBD1 (6 bases). Germline loops: CDR1 MNHNS, CDR2 SASEGT. The CDR3 runs to 18 residues. CDR3 region: CASSEALLQDSSNEKLFF. CDR3 DNA sequence: TGTGCCAGCAGCGAAGCTCTCCTACAGGACAGTTCAAATGAAAAACTGTTTTTT.

The chain combines TRBV7-2 with TRBJ2-5; perhaps TRBD1 as D (5 bases). Germline values: CDR1 SGHTA, CDR2 FQGNSA. This CDR3 comprises 15 residues. V lost 5 bases and J lost 0, with 13 bases in between. Written as DNA, the CDR3 is TGTGCCAGCAGCCCCAGGGCGGCGTACCAAGAGACCCAGTACTTC. Protein sequence: CASSPRAAYQETQYF. The whole variable domain, filled in from reference TRBV7-2 and TRBJ2-5, reads GAGVSQSPSNKVTEKGKDVELRCDPISGHTALYWYRQSLGQGLEFLIYFQGNSAPDKSGLPSDRFSAERTGGSVSTLTIQRTQQEDSAVYLCASSPRAAYQETQYFGPGTRLLVL.

This clone was detected once. The J gene is TRBJ1-3, the V gene TRBV19; D unclear. The germline V gene encodes CDR1 LNHDA and CDR2 SQIVND (reference sequence). V dropped 4 bases and J dropped 0 bases, with 7 bases sitting between them. The CDR3 spans 14 residues. The CDR3 loop reads CASSKELSGNTIYF. Written as DNA, the CDR3 is TGTGCCAGTAGTAAGGAGCTCTCTGGAAACACCATATATTTT. The variable domain in full, completed from reference TRBV19 and TRBJ1-3, reads DGGITQSPKYLFRKEGQNVTLSCEQNLNHDAMYWYRQDPGQGLRLIYYSQIVNDFQKGDIAEGYSVSREKKESFPLTVTSAQKNPTAFYLCASSKELSGNTIYFGEGSWLTVV.

The rearrangement joins TRBV19 to TRBJ1-2; D is unresolved. Per germline, CDR1 LNHDA and CDR2 SQIVND (reference sequence). The CDR3 covers 13 residues. The germline V and J ends were trimmed by 3 bases and 5 bases, with 10 bases remaining between them. The CDR3 sequence is CASSMAGPYGYTF. CDR3 DNA sequence: TGTGCCAGTAGTATGGCAGGTCCGTATGGCTACACCTTC.

The rearrangement joins TRBV2 to TRBJ1-2; D remains unclear. The CDR3 length is 12 residues. V was clipped by 3 bases and J by 7 bases, with 9 bases between them. CDR1 is SNHLY, CDR2 FYNNEI, per germline. In DNA, the CDR3 is TGTGCCAGCAGTGAGTGGACGCTTGGCTACACCTTC. Its protein is CASSEWTLGYTF.

The chain couples TRBV9 to TRBJ1-2; D not certain. This CDR3 has 11 residues. With 5 bases removed from V and 4 bases from J, the gap between germline ends came to 6 bases. CDR1 and CDR2 (germline): SGDLS, YYNGEE. The CDR3 here is CASSRSYGYTF. CDR3 nucleotides: TGTGCCAGCAGTCGGAGCTATGGCTACACCTTC.

The chain recombines TRBV7-9 with TRBJ1-2, with D possibly TRBD1 on 5 matching bases. The CDR3 has 16 amino acids. CDR1 and CDR2 from the germline V gene are SEHNR and FQNEAQ (reference sequence). V lost 5 bases, J lost 0 bases, and 16 bases lay in between. In DNA, the CDR3 is TGTGCCAGCAGCCTAGGCCGTCAGGGCTCTAACTATGGCTACACCTTC. It is translated as CASSLGRQGSNYGYTF. The full variable domain, rest sourced from reference TRBV7-9 and TRBJ1-2, is DTGVSQNPRHKITKRGQNVTFRCDPISEHNRLYWYRQTLGQGPEFLTYFQNEAQLEKSRLLSDRFSAERPKGSFSTLEIQRTEQGDSAMYLCASSLGRQGSNYGYTFGSGTRLTVV.

The chain recombines TRBV6-5 with TRBJ1-2, with 8 bases lining up with TRBD1. Germline CDR1 and CDR2: MNHEY and SVGAGI. The V and J ends lost 6 bases and 5 bases, in that order; junction bases with no gene match: 5. The CDR3 loop spans 13 amino acids. This CDR3 is CASRRTGQYGYTF. Here the CDR3 DNA reads TGTGCCAGCAGAAGGACAGGGCAATATGGCTACACCTTC.

The gene calls are TRBV3-1 (or the pseudogene TRBV3-2) and TRBJ1-2; the D is unclear. Trimming pared 4 bases from V and 8 bases from J, leaving 14 bases between. The CDR3 sequence is 13 residues long. Per germline, CDR1 LGHDT and CDR2 YNNKEL (reference sequence). The CDR3 spells CASSLHDTSGYTF. CDR3 in DNA: TGTGCCAGCAGCCTACACGACACGTCCGGCTACACCTTC.

The CDR3 region has the DNA TGTGCCAGCACCCAGGGCTACGAGCAGTACTTC. As protein: CASTQGYEQYF. This chain uses TRBV6-1 with TRBJ2-7; maybe TRBD1 (5 bases). Trimming shortened V by 7 bases and J by 3 bases, and 7 bases separated the two germline ends. The CDR3 contains 11 residues. Germline loops: CDR1 MNHNS, CDR2 SASEGT.

The gene calls are TRBV7-2 and TRBJ2-4; 10 bases match TRBD2. Unmatched junction bases numbered 15, after V lost 5 bases and J lost 2 bases. The CDR3 has 19 amino acids. The V gene's germline CDR1 is SGHTA and CDR2 FQGNSA. This CDR3 is CASSEIAGGSVGTKNIQYF. DNA of the CDR3: TGTGCCAGCAGCGAAATAGCGGGGGGTTCGGTGGGAACCAAAAACATTCAGTACTTC.

The chain is built from TRBV12-5 and TRBJ2-1, with D possibly TRBD2 on 6 matching bases. Germline CDR1 reads LGHNT; CDR2 reads FRNRAP. The CDR3 has 18 amino acids. Trimming took 0 bases from V and 4 from J, leaving 19 bases between them. DNA for the CDR3: TGTGCTAGTGGTTTGGTCACCTTCGGGGCGGGGTCATACAATGAGCAGTTCTTC. Amino acid sequence: CASGLVTFGAGSYNEQFF.

The V and J genes are TRBV5-4 and TRBJ2-3; unclear D gene. CDR3 size: 16 residues. Germline lookup yields CDR1 SGHNT and CDR2 YYREEE (reference sequence). V was pared by 6 bases and J by 0 bases, with 17 bases between. The CDR3 sequence: CASTLGSATSTDTQYF. In nucleotides, the CDR3 is TGTGCCAGCACCCTGGGGTCCGCGACGAGCACAGATACGCAGTATTTT.

This clone came up once. The V and J genes are TRBV11-2 and TRBJ1-1; maybe TRBD1 (5 bases). The germline CDR1 and CDR2 sequences are SGHAT and FQNNGV. V was shortened by 1 base and J by 2 bases, with 8 bases between the two germline ends. The CDR3 has 14 residues. The CDR3 coding sequence is TGTGCCAGCAGCTTAGGAGGGGTTAACACTGAAGCTTTCTTT. Translating gives CASSLGGVNTEAFF.

The chain is built from TRBV7-2 and TRBJ2-3; the match to TRBD2 covers 7 bases. Unmatched junction bases numbered 9, after V lost 1 base and J lost 5 bases. Germline loops: CDR1 SGHTA, CDR2 FQGNSA. This CDR3 spans 16 amino acids. In DNA form, the CDR3 reads TGTGCCAGCAGCTTAGGTCCCCCGGGAGGTGGAGATACGCAGTATTTT. Its protein is CASSLGPPGGGDTQYF.

Only a few counts were recorded for this clone. J is TRBJ2-7 and V is TRBV9; TRBD2 matches 7 bases. Trimming took 0 bases from V and 5 from J; bases not matched to a gene: 5. Germline-derived CDR1 and CDR2 are SGDLS and YYNGEE. The CDR3 covers 14 residues. CDR3 nucleotide sequence: TGTGCCAGCAGCGTAGGGGGAGGGATCGACGAGCAGTACTTC. This gives the protein CASSVGGGIDEQYF.

This chain joins TRBV3-1 (or the pseudogene TRBV3-2) and TRBJ1-1; TRBD1 is a possible D gene (5 bases). V lost 4 bases and J lost 5, with 14 bases in between. CDR1 LGHDT and CDR2 YNNKEL come from the germline V gene (reference sequence). The CDR3 length is 14 residues. This CDR3 reads CASSPRDSGTEAFF. DNA of the CDR3: TGTGCCAGCAGCCCCCGGGACTCCGGGACTGAAGCTTTCTTT.

This clone appeared a single time. This chain connects TRBV11-2 to TRBJ1-6; D remains unclear. The germline V and J ends were trimmed by 0 bases and 7 bases, with 25 bases remaining between them. Per the germline V gene, CDR1 is SGHAT and CDR2 is FQNNGV. The CDR3 length is 20 residues. CDR3 sequence: CASSLESGGLERESNSPLHF. The DNA for the CDR3 is TGTGCCAGCAGCTTAGAAAGCGGCGGCCTGGAACGGGAATCCAATTCACCCCTCCACTTT.

The rearrangement uses TRBV5-8 and TRBJ2-3; 9 nucleotides match TRBD1. This CDR3 has 15 residues. The germline V gene encodes CDR1 SGHTS and CDR2 YDEGEE. The J segment lost 3 bases and the V segment lost 2 bases, leaving 4 bases of the junction unmatched. The CDR3 nucleotides are TGTGCCAGCAGCTTCTCCGGACAGGGGACAGATACGCAGTATTTT. Translation: CASSFSGQGTDTQYF.

In regard to this clone: This sample includes further DNA sequences coding for the same CDR3. The V gene is TRBV3-1 (or the pseudogene TRBV3-2), the J gene TRBJ2-5, with D tentatively TRBD1 or TRBD2 (5 bases each). The CDR3 is 15 amino acids. CDR1 and CDR2 (germline): LGHDT, YNNKEL (reference sequence). V was clipped by 0 bases and J by 4 bases, with 12 bases between them. CDR3 coding DNA: TGTGCCAGCAGCCAAGATCCGGGACCTAGAGAGACCCAGTACTTC. It yields the protein CASSQDPGPRETQYF.

The V and J genes are TRBV30 and TRBJ1-1; 8 bases map to TRBD1. The V and J ends lost 3 bases and 3 bases, in that order; junction bases with no gene match: 12. There are 16 residues in the CDR3. Looked up from germline, CDR1 is GTSNPN and CDR2 is SVGIG (reference sequence). The CDR3 DNA reads as TGTGCCTGGAGACGAGGGGGCGCAGGGGGCGACACTGAAGCTTTCTTT. Encoded protein: CAWRRGGAGGDTEAFF. The variable domain in full, with the rest retrieved from reference TRBV30 and TRBJ1-1, is SQTIHQWPATLVQPVGSPLSLECTVEGTSNPNLYWYRQAAGRGLQLLFYSVGIGQISSEVPQNLSASRPQDRQFILSSKKLLLSDSGFYLCAWRRGGAGGDTEAFFGQGTRLTVV.

The chain employs TRBV28 and TRBJ1-5; 9 bases line up with TRBD1. CDR1 is MDHEN and CDR2 is SYDVKM in the germline V gene. V gave up 7 bases and J gave up 0 bases; unmatched junction bases: 13. The CDR3 covers 18 residues. This chain's CDR3 is CASKRTWGQGYSNQPQHF. CDR3 nucleotide sequence: TGTGCCAGCAAAAGAACGTGGGGACAGGGCTATAGCAATCAGCCCCAGCATTTT.

This sequence joins TRBV5-4 and TRBJ2-1; D ambiguous. The CDR3 sequence is 15 residues long. Deletions cut 0 bases from V and 0 bases from J, with 7 bases between. Germline-derived CDR1 and CDR2 are SGHNT and YYREEE (reference sequence). CDR3 protein: CASSLAASSYNEQFF. The CDR3 DNA follows: TGTGCCAGCAGCTTGGCTGCTAGCTCCTACAATGAGCAGTTCTTC.

The gene calls are TRBV7-9 and TRBJ1-2, with D possibly matching TRBD1 (5 bases). The CDR3 totals 14 residues. Between the trimmed V and J ends, which lost 2 bases and 2 bases, there was a span of 9 bases. The V gene's germline CDR1 is SEHNR and CDR2 FQNEAQ (reference sequence). The CDR3 nucleotides read TGTGCCAGCAGCTTATCAGGGAGAAACTATGGCTACACCTTC. Protein sequence: CASSLSGRNYGYTF.

The chain carries TRBV5-5 and TRBJ1-4, with 7 positions matching TRBD1. Germline trimming cut 0 bases from V and 4 bases from J; bases unmatched to any gene: 0. The CDR3 is made up of 14 amino acids. Germline V gene data show CDR1 as SGHKS and CDR2 as YYEKEE (reference sequence). CDR3: CASSLGQGNEKLFF. The CDR3 coding sequence is TGTGCCAGCAGCTTGGGACAGGGTAATGAAAAACTGTTTTTT.